The 15 T cell receptor beta chains below come from one sample, sequenced in a study of control samples from healthy donors and cancer patients. TCRdb keeps only in-frame clones here, not all; method: immunoSEQ multiplex PCR. Of about 140,000 clones listed, more than 90% are singletons. What was sequenced was blood. The receptors were sampled from a man aged 25-45 years in good health.

This chain uses TRBV4-3 with TRBJ1-2; a possible D gene is TRBD1 (6 bases). The V end was cut by 5 bases, the J end by 10 bases, with 23 bases between. The CDR3 runs to 15 residues. Germline V gene lookup returns CDR1 LGHNA and CDR2 YSLEER. CDR3 sequence: CASSVQGTGREFYTF. The CDR3, as DNA: TGCGCCAGCAGCGTTCAGGGGACCGGTAGAGAGTTCTACACCTTC.

The V and J genes are TRBV27 and TRBJ2-1; 13 bases match TRBD2. CDR3 length equals 19 residues. J lost 2 bases, V lost 3 bases, and 10 bases had no gene match. Germline assignment: CDR1 MNHEY and CDR2 SMNVEV (reference sequence). This CDR3 is CASSLWTSGSVRPYNEQFF. CDR3 sequence (DNA): TGTGCCAGCAGTTTGTGGACTAGCGGGAGTGTGAGGCCCTACAATGAGCAGTTCTTC.

The chain uses TRBV6-5 and TRBJ1-2; TRBD1 matches 8 bases. V lost 6 bases to trimming and J lost 2 bases; unmatched junction nucleotides: 5. This CDR3 contains 14 residues. CDR1 is MNHEY, CDR2 SVGAGI, per germline. In DNA form, the CDR3 reads TGTGCCAGCAGCTGGGGACAGGCCAACTATGGCTACACCTTC. Its protein product is CASSWGQANYGYTF.

The rearrangement joins TRBV7-2 to TRBJ2-1; D unclear. Germline V gene sequence: CDR1 SGHTA, CDR2 FQGNSA. The CDR3 runs 15 residues. Trimming pared 5 bases from V and 4 bases from J, leaving 15 bases between. The CDR3 DNA sequence: TGTGCCAGCAGCCAACAAACTCCAGAATACAATGAGCAGTTCTTC. Translating it yields CASSQQTPEYNEQFF.

The chain combines TRBV7-8 with TRBJ1-1; D might be TRBD1 (6 bases). This CDR3 contains 15 residues. Trimming took 5 bases from V and 4 from J, leaving 17 bases between them. The germline V gene has CDR1 SGHVS and CDR2 FQNEAQ. The CDR3 sequence is CASSPRDTGLTEAFF. CDR3 in DNA: TGTGCCAGCAGCCCCAGGGACACTGGTCTCACTGAAGCTTTCTTT. Filled out from reference TRBV7-8 and TRBJ1-1, the complete variable domain reads GAGVSQSPRYKVAKRGQDVALRCDPISGHVSLFWYQQALGQGPEFLTYFQNEAQLDKSGLPSDRFFAERPEGSVSTLKIQRTQQEDSAVYLCASSPRDTGLTEAFFGQGTRLTVV.

The CDR3 sequence: CASSTGRDTDTQYF. Written as DNA, the CDR3 is TGCGCCAGCAGCACCGGACGGGACACAGATACGCAGTATTTT. The genes are TRBV5-1 and TRBJ2-3, with D tentatively TRBD2 (5 bases). Trimming took 4 bases from V and 2 from J, leaving 11 bases between them. The CDR3 runs to 14 residues. Germline CDR1 is SGHRS and CDR2 is YFSETQ.

The V call is TRBV7-2, the J call TRBJ1-4; no definite D call. The germline V gene encodes CDR1 SGHTA and CDR2 FQGNSA. This CDR3 is 16 amino acids long. V lost 0 bases and J lost 7, with 15 bases in between. The CDR3 DNA follows: TGTGCCAGCAGCTTAGCCGCAGGAATTGCTGTTGAAAAACTGTTTTTT. As protein: CASSLAAGIAVEKLFF. The variable domain in full, completed from reference TRBV7-2 and TRBJ1-4, reads GAGVSQSPSNKVTEKGKDVELRCDPISGHTALYWYRQSLGQGLEFLIYFQGNSAPDKSGLPSDRFSAERTGGSVSTLTIQRTQQEDSAVYLCASSLAAGIAVEKLFFGSGTQLSVL.

J is TRBJ2-7 and V is TRBV6-5, with 8 nucleotides matching TRBD1. Germline V gives CDR1 MNHEY, CDR2 SVGAGI. The CDR3 extends over 15 amino acids. With 5 bases clipped from V and 5 bases from J, the junction kept 11 bases outside the gene matches. CDR3 coding DNA: TGTGCCAGCAGTCGTTTGGACAGGGAGTATCACGAGCAGTACTTC. This codes for CASSRLDREYHEQYF.

The sample holds one count of this clone. This chain's CDR3 is CASSKATGQGAAGELFF. The CDR3 DNA sequence: TGTGCCAGCAGCAAAGCTACGGGACAGGGGGCCGCCGGGGAGCTGTTTTTT. V usage is TRBV11-2 and J usage is TRBJ2-2; 12 bases agree with TRBD1. The germline gives CDR1 SGHAT, CDR2 FQNNGV. CDR3 length equals 17 residues. V lost 5 bases, J lost 6 bases, and 10 bases stayed unmatched.

The gene calls are TRBV7-9 and TRBJ1-2; possible D gene TRBD1, 6 bases. From germline, CDR1 is SEHNR and CDR2 FQNEAQ (reference sequence). Trimming left V 5 bases short and J 4 bases short, with 11 bases between. The CDR3 consists of 13 residues. The CDR3 sequence is CASSPPDSYGYTF. CDR3 in DNA: TGTGCCAGCAGCCCCCCGGACAGCTATGGCTACACCTTC.

The chain has TRBV25-1 and TRBJ2-1; 11 bases are a match to TRBD1. Trimming cost V 5 bases and J 9 bases; bases outside gene matches: 9. This CDR3 contains 15 residues. CDR1 and CDR2 (germline): MGHDK, SYGVNS. This CDR3 reads CASSSRDRGRGEQFF. Written as DNA, the CDR3 is TGTGCCAGCAGTTCCCGGGACAGGGGGAGAGGTGAGCAGTTCTTC. Looking up the rest from reference TRBV25-1 and TRBJ2-1 gives the full variable domain: EADIYQTPRYLVIGTGKKITLECSQTMGHDKMYWYQQDPGMELHLIHYSYGVNSTEKGDLSSESTVSRIRTEHFPLTLESARPSHTSQYLCASSSRDRGRGEQFFGPGTRLTVL.

CDR3 in amino acids: CASSSPGAYNSPLHF. The CDR3 DNA reads as TGTGCCAGTAGTTCCCCAGGGGCGTATAATTCACCCCTCCACTTT. The chain is built from TRBV19 and TRBJ1-6, with D maybe TRBD1 (6 bases). CDR3 length: 15 residues. Trimming stripped 5 bases from V and 4 bases from J, with 12 bases between. Germline V gives CDR1 LNHDA, CDR2 SQIVND (reference sequence).

The genes are TRBV11-2 and TRBJ2-1, with TRBD2 matching 11 bases. The J segment lost 8 bases and the V segment lost 1 base, leaving 7 bases of the junction unmatched. CDR1 and CDR2 from the germline V gene are SGHAT and FQNNGV. The CDR3 runs 16 residues. The CDR3: CASSLGSSGRADEQFF. The CDR3 DNA is TGTGCCAGCAGCTTAGGGAGTAGCGGGAGGGCGGATGAGCAGTTCTTC.

The DNA for the CDR3 is TGTGCCAGCAAAGGGACCACACTGAAGATGAACACTGAAGCTTTCTTT. This translates into CASKGTTLKMNTEAFF. The V gene is TRBV2, the J gene TRBJ1-1; TRBD1 is a possible D gene (5 bases). Per the germline V gene, CDR1 is SNHLY and CDR2 is FYNNEI. The CDR3 has 16 residues. V dropped 7 bases and J dropped 0 bases, with 18 bases sitting between them.

The chain employs TRBV4-2 and TRBJ2-7, with D unresolved. The CDR3 has 13 residues. Per the germline V gene, CDR1 is LGHNA and CDR2 is YNFKEQ. V lost 0 bases, J lost 6 bases, and 9 bases lay in between. For the CDR3, the DNA is TGTGCCAGCAGCCAAGAATCGGCAGTCGAGCAGTACTTC. Translation gives CASSQESAVEQYF.